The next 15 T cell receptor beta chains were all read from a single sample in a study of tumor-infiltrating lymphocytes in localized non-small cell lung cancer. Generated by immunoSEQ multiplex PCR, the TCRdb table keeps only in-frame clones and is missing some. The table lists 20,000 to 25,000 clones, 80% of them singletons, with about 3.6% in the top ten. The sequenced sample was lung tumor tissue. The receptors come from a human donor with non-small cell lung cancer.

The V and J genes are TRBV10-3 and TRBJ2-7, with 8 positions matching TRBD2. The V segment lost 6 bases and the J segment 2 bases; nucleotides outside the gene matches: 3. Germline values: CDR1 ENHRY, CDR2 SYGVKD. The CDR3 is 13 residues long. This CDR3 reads CAIRTSGTYEQYF. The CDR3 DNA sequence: TGTGCCATCAGAACTAGCGGAACCTACGAGCAGTACTTC.

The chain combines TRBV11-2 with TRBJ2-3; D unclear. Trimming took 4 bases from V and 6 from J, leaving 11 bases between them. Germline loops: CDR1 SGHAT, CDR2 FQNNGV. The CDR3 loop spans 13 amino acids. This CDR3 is CASSYPQRDTQYF. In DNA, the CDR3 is TGTGCCAGCAGCTACCCTCAGCGTGATACGCAGTATTTT.

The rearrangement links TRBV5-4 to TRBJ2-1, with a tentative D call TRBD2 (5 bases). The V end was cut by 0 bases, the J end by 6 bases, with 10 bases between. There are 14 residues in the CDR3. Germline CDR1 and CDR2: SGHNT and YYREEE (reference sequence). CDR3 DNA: TGTGCCAGCAGCTTGGCCGACTACCTCAATGAGCAGTTCTTC. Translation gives CASSLADYLNEQFF. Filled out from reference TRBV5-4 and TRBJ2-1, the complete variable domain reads ETGVTQSPTHLIKTRGQQVTLRCSSQSGHNTVSWYQQALGQGPQFIFQYYREEENGRGNFPPRFSGLQFPNYSSELNVNALELDDSALYLCASSLADYLNEQFFGPGTRLTVL.

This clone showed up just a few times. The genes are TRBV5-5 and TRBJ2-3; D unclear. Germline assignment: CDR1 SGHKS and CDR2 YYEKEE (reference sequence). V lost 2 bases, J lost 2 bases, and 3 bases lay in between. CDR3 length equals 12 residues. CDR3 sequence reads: CASSFSTDTQYF. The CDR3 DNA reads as TGTGCCAGCAGCTTTTCCACAGATACGCAGTATTTT. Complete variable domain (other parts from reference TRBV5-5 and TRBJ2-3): DAGVTQSPTHLIKTRGQQVTLRCSPISGHKSVSWYQQVLGQGPQFIFQYYEKEERGRGNFPDRFSARQFPNYSSELNVNALLLGDSALYLCASSFSTDTQYFGPGTRLTVL.

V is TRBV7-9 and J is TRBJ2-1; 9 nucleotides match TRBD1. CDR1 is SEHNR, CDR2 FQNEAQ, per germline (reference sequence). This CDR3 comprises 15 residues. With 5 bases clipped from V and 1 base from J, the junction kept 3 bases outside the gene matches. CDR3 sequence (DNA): TGTGCCAGCAGCCATGGACAGGGGTCCTACAATGAGCAGTTCTTC. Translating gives CASSHGQGSYNEQFF.

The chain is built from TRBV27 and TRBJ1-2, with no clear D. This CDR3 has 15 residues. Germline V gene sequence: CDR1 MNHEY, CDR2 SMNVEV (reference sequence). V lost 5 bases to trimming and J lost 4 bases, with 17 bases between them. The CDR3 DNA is TGTGCCAGCAGTACACGGCTCCTCGGCGGCTATGGCTACACCTTC. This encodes CASSTRLLGGYGYTF.

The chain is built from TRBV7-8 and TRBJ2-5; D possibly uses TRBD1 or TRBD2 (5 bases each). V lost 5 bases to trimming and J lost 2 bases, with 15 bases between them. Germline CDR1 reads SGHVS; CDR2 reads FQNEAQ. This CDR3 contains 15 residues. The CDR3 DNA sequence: TGTGCCAGCAGCCCCCAAGGGACGCCACAAGAGACCCAGTACTTC. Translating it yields CASSPQGTPQETQYF.

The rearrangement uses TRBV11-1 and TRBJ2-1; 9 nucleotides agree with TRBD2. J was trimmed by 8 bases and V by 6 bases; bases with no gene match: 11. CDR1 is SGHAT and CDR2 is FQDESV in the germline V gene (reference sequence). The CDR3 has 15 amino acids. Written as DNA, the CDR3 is TGTGCCAGCAGTCCCACTAGCGGGCGGGTTCATGAGCAGTTCTTC. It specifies CASSPTSGRVHEQFF. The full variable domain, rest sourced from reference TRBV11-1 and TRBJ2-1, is EAEVAQSPRYKITEKSQAVAFWCDPISGHATLYWYRQILGQGPELLVQFQDESVVDDSQLPKDRFSAERLKGVDSTLKIQPAELGDSAMYLCASSPTSGRVHEQFFGPGTRLTVL.

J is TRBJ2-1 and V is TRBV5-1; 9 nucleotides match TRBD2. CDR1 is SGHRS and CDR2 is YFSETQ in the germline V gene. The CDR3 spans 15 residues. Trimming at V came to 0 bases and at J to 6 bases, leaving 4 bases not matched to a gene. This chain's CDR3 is CASSLAVLAGNEQFF. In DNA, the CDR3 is TGCGCCAGCAGCTTGGCGGTACTAGCGGGCAATGAGCAGTTCTTC.

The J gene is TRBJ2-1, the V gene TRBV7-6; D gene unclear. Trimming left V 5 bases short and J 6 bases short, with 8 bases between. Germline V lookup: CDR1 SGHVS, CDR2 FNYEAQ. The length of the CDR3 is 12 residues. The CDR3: CASSHDTNEQFF. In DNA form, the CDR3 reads TGTGCCAGCAGCCATGACACCAATGAGCAGTTCTTC.

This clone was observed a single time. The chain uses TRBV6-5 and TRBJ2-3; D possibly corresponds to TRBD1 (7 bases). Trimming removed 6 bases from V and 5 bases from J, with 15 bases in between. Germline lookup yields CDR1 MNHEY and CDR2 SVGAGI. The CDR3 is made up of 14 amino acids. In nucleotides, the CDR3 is TGTGCCAGCAGGTCACAGGGGAGGTTAGATACGCAGTATTTT. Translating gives CASRSQGRLDTQYF.

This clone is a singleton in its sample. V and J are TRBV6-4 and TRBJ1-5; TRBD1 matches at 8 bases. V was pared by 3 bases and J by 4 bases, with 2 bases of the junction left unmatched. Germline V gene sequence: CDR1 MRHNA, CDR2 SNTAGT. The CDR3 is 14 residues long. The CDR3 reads CASSETGENQPQHF. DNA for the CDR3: TGTGCCAGCAGTGAGACAGGGGAGAATCAGCCCCAGCATTTT.

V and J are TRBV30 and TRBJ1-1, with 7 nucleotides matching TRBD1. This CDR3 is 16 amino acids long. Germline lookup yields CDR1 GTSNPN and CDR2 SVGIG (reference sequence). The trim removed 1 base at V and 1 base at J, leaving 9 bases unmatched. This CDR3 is CAWSGATTGANTEAFF. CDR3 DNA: TGTGCCTGGAGTGGGGCTACTACAGGGGCGAACACTGAAGCTTTCTTT.

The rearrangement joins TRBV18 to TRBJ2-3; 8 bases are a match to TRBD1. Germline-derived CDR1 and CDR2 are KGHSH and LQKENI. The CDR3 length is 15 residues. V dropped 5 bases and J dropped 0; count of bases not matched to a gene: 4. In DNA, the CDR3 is TGTGCCAGCTCAACAGGGGGTCCTAGCACAGATACGCAGTATTTT. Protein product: CASSTGGPSTDTQYF.

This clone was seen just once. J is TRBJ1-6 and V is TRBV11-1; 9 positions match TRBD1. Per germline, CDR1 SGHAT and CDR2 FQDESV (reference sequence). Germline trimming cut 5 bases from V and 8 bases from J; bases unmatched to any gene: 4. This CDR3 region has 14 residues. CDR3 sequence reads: CASSQGQGYSPLHF. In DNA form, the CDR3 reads TGTGCCAGCAGCCAAGGACAGGGGTATTCACCCCTCCACTTT.